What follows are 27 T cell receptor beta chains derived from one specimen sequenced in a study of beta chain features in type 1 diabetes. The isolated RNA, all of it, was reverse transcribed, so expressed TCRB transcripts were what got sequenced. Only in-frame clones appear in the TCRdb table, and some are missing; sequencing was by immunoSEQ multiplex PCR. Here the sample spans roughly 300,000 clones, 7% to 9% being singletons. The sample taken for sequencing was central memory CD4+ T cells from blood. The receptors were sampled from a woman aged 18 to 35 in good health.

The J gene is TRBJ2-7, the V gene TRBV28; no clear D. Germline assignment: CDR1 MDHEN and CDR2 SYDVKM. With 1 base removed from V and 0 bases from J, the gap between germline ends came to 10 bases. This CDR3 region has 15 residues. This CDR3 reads CASSLFGRFSYEQYF. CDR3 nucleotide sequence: TGTGCCAGCAGTTTATTCGGCAGGTTCTCCTACGAGCAGTACTTC. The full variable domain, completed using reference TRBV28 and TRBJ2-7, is DVKVTQSSRYLVKRTGEKVFLECVQDMDHENMFWYRQDPGLGLRLIYFSYDVKMKEKGDIPEGYSVSREKKERFSLILESASTNQTSMYLCASSLFGRFSYEQYFGPGTRLTVT.

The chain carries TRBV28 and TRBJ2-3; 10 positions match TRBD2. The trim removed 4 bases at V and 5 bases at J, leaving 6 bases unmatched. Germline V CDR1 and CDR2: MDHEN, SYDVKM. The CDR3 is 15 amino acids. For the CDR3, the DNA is TGTGCCAGCAGTTCTAGCGGGAGATTGGGAGATACGCAGTATTTT. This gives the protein CASSSSGRLGDTQYF.

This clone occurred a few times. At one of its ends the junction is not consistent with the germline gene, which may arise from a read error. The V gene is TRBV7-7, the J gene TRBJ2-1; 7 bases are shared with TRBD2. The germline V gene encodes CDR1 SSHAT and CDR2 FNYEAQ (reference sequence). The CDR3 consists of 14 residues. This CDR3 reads CASSLAGGSGEQFF. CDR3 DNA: TGTGCTAGCAGCTTAGCTGGCGGGAGTGGTGAGCAGTTCTTC.

In nucleotides, the CDR3 is TGTGCCAGCAGCCCCAAGCGCCAGGTGGATCCAAGTGAAAAACTGTTTTTT. It codes for CASSPKRQVDPSEKLFF. The chain combines TRBV7-9 with TRBJ1-4; D gene uncertain. The germline V gene encodes CDR1 SEHNR and CDR2 FQNEAQ (reference sequence). Trimming pared 5 bases from V and 7 bases from J, leaving 23 bases between. This CDR3 region has 17 residues.

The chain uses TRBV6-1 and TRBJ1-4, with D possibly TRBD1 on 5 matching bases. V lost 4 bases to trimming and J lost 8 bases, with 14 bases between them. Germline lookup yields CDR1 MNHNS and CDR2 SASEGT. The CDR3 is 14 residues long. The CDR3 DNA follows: TGTGCCAGCAGTGTTGACAGCTACCGGGAAAAACTGTTTTTT. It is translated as CASSVDSYREKLFF.

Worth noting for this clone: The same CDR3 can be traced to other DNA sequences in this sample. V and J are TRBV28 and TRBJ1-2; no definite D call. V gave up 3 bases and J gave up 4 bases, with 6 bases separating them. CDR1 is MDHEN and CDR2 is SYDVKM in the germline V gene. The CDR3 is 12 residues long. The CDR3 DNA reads TGTGCCAGCAGTTTTAAGGGCTATGGCTACACCTTC. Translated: CASSFKGYGYTF.

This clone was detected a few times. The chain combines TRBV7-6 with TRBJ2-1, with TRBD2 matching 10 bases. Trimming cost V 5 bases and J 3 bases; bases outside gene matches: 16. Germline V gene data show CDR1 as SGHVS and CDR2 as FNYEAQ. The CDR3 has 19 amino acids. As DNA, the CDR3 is TGTGCCAGCAGCGCGCTAGACCGATATAGCGGGAGGATCTACAATGAGCAGTTCTTC. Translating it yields CASSALDRYSGRIYNEQFF.

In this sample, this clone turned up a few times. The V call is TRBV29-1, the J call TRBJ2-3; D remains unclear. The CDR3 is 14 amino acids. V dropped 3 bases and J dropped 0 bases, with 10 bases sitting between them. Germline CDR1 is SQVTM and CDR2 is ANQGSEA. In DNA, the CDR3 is TGCAGCGTTGATAACGGCGTCAGCACAGATACGCAGTATTTT. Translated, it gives CSVDNGVSTDTQYF.

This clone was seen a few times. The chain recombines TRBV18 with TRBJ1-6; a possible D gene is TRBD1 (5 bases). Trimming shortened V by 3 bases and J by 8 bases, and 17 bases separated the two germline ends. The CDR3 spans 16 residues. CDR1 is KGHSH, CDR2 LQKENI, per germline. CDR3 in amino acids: CASSPRQLLRDSPLHF. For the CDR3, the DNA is TGTGCCAGCTCACCCAGACAGCTCCTGAGGGATTCACCCCTCCACTTT.

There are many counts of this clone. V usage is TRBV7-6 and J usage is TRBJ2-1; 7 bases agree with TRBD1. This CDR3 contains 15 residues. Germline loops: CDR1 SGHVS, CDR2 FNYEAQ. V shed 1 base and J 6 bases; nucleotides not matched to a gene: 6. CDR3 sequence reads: CASSLEPRQGNEQFF. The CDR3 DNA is TGTGCCAGCAGCTTAGAGCCCCGACAGGGCAATGAGCAGTTCTTC.

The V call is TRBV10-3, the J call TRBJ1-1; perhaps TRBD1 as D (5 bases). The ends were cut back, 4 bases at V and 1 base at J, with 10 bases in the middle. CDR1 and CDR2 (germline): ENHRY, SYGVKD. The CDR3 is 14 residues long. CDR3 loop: CAISARAQNTEAFF. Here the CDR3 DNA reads TGTGCCATCAGTGCCAGGGCCCAGAACACTGAAGCTTTCTTT.

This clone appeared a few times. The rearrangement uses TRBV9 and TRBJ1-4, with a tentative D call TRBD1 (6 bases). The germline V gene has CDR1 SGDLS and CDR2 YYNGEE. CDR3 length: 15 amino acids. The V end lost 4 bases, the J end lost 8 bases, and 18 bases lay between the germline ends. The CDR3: CASSKTGTPGEKLFF. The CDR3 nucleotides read TGTGCCAGCAGCAAGACCGGGACACCTGGGGAAAAACTGTTTTTT.

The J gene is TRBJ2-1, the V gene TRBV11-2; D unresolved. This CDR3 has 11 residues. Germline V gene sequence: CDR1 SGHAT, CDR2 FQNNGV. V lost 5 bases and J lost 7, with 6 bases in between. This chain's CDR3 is CASSVRNEQFF. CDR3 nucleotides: TGTGCCAGCAGCGTGCGTAATGAGCAGTTCTTC.

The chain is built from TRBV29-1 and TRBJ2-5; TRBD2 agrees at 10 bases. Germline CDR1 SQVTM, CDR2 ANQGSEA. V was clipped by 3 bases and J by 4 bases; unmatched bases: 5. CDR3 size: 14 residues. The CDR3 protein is CSVDSSGRRETQYF. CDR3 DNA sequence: TGCAGCGTTGATAGTAGCGGGAGGAGAGAGACCCAGTACTTC.

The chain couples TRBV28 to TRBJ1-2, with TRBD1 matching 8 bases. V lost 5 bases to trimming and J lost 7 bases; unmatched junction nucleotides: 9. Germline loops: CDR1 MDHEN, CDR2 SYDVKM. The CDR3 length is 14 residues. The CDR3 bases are TGTGCCAGCAGTCACCCGGACAGGGTGTTTGGCTACACCTTC. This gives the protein CASSHPDRVFGYTF.

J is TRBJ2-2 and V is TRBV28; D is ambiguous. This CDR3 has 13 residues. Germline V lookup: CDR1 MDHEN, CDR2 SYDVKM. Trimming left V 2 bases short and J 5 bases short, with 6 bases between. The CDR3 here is CASSLRSTGELFF. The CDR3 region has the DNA TGTGCCAGCAGTTTAAGGTCGACCGGGGAGCTGTTTTTT.

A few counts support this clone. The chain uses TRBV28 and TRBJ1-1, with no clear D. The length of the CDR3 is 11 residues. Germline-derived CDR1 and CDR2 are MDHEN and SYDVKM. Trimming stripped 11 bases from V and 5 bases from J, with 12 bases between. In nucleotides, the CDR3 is TGTGCCTGCCTTGGTTGGACTGAAGCTTTCTTT. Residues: CACLGWTEAFF. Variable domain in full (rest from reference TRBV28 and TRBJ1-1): DVKVTQSSRYLVKRTGEKVFLECVQDMDHENMFWYRQDPGLGLRLIYFSYDVKMKEKGDIPEGYSVSREKKERFSLILESASTNQTSMYLCACLGWTEAFFGQGTRLTVV.

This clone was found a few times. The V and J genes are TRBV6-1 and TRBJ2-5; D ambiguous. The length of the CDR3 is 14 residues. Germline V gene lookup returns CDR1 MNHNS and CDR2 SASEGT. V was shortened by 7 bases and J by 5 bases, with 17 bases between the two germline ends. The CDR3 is CASTATGAVETQYF. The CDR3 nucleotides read TGTGCCAGCACTGCCACCGGCGCGGTGGAGACCCAGTACTTC.

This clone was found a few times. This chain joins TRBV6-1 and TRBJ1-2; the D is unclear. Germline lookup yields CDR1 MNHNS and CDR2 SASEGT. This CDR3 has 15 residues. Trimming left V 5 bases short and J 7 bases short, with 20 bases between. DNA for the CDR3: TGTGCCAGCAGTTCTATGGGGTCAGGTCGAAGTGGCTACACCTTC. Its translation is CASSSMGSGRSGYTF.

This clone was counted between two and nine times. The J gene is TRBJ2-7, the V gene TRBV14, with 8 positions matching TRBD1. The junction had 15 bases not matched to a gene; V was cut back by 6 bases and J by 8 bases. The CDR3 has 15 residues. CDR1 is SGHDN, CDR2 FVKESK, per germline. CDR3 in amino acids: CASRRTGSFSAKQYF. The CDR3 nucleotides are TGTGCCAGCAGGCGGACAGGGTCTTTCTCGGCGAAGCAGTACTTC.

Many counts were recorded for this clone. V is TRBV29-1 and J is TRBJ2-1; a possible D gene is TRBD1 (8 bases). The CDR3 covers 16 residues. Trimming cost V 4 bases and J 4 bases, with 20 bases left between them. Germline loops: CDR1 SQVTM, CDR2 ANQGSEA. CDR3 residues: CSVATFNRGGYNEQFF. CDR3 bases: TGCAGCGTTGCGACCTTTAACAGGGGGGGGTACAATGAGCAGTTCTTC.

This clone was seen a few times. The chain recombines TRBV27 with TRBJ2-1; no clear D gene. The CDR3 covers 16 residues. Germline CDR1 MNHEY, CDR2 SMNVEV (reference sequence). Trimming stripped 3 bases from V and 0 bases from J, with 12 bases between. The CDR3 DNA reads TGTGCCAGCAGTTTCGAGCCCGAGAGCTCCTACAATGAGCAGTTCTTC. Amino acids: CASSFEPESSYNEQFF.

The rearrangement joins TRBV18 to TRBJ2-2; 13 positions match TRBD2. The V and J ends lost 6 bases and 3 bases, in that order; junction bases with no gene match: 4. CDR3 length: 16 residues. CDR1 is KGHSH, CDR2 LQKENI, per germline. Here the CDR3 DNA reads TGTGCCAGCTCGTGGACTAGCGGGAGTTACACCGGGGAGCTGTTTTTT. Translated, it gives CASSWTSGSYTGELFF.

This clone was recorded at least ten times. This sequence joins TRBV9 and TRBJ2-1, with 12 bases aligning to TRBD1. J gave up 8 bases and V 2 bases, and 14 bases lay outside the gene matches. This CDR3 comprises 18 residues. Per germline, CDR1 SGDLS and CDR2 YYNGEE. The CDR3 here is CASSVRPPGQGAKDEQFF. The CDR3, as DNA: TGTGCCAGCAGCGTCCGTCCCCCGGGACAGGGGGCGAAGGATGAGCAGTTCTTC.

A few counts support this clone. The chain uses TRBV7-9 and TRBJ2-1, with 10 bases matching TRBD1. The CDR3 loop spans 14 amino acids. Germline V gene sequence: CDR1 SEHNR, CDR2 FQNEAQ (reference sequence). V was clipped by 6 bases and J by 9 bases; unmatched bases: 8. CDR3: CASSSWDRGSEQFF. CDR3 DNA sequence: TGTGCCAGCAGTTCTTGGGACAGGGGATCTGAGCAGTTCTTC.

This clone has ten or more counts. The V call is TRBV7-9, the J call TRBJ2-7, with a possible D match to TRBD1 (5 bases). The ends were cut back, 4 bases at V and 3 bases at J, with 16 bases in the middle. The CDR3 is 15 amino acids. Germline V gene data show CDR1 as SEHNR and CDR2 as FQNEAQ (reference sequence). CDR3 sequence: CASSSVGAGIYEQYF. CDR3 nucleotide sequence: TGTGCCAGCAGCTCCGTTGGGGCAGGAATCTACGAGCAGTACTTC.

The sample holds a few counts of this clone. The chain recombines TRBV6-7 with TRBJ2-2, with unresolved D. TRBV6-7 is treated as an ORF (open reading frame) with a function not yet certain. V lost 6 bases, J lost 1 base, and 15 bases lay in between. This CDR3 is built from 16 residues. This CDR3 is CASRSNAVENTGELFF. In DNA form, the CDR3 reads TGTGCCAGCAGGTCCAATGCGGTTGAGAACACCGGGGAGCTGTTTTTT.